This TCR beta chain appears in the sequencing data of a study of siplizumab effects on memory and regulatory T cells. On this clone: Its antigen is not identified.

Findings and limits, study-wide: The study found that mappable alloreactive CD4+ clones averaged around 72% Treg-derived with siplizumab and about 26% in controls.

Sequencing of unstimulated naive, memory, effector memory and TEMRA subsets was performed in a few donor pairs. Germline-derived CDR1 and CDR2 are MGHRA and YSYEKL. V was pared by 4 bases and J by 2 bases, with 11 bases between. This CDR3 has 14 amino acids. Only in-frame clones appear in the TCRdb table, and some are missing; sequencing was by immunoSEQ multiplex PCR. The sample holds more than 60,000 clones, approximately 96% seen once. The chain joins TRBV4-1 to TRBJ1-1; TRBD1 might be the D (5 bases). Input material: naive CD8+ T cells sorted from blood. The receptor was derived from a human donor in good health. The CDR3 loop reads CASSRWDSNTEAFF. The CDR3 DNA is TGCGCCAGCAGCCGATGGGACTCAAACACTGAAGCTTTCTTT.